What follows is one TCR beta chain and its context. Eight reactions per sample, run separately, yielded cDNA. Reprocessing the 5' RACE reads, TCRdb reports a single entry for every CDR3 protein and omits DNA. The sample table sets out under 350,000 distinct CDR3 sequences. This record comes from a study of monozygotic twins with inflammatory bowel disease. Germline V gives CDR1 LGHNA, CDR2 YSLEER. This CDR3 contains 17 residues. Sequencing used blood. The TCR sequence derives from a human donor with ulcerative colitis or Crohn's disease, or a healthy co-twin of an affected twin (not recorded which). This chain links TRBV4-3 with TRBJ2-1; as DNA is missing, the TRBD1 call by TCRdb cannot be tested. The CDR3: CASSQEGRLGGHNEQFF.